This T cell receptor (beta chain) came from a study of cytomegalovirus exposure and HLA in healthy donors. From germline, CDR1 is SEHNR and CDR2 FQNEAQ (reference sequence). The CDR3 totals 14 residues. The ends lost 5 bases at V and 4 bases at J; junction bases unmatched: 5. The PCR was carried out with 60 Vbeta primers and 13 Jbeta primers. The data were produced by immunoSEQ multiplex PCR, yet TCRdb's version contains in-frame clones alone and is incomplete. The data show about 160,000 clones, with 80% to 90% seen just once and roughly 2.2% held by the top ten. Study conclusions and caveats: According to the study, around 160 TCR beta chains were cytomegalovirus-associated. Later work found most CMV-associated TCR beta chains apparently HLA-restricted. It emerged from a later analysis that several of the most significant clusters appeared to be linked to common viral pathogens. TCR beta chain V- and J-gene trimming was linked, in a later analysis, to a missense variant in DCLRE1C.

As regards this clone: What it recognizes is unknown.

The material sequenced was PBMCs. This clonotype was sampled from a man aged 18 to 35 in good health and CMV-seropositive. The genes are TRBV7-9 and TRBJ2-3; 8 positions match TRBD1. CDR3 coding DNA: TGTGCCAGCAGCCCAGGACAGGGACCAGATACGCAGTATTTT. Translated: CASSPGQGPDTQYF.